This T cell receptor beta chain emerged from a study of neurological immune-mediated disorders. The sorted libraries involved the use of around 1 million CD4+ or CD8+ T cells. Every sequencing run produced over 170 million TCR-beta sequences, and the sequences from any one run covered 15-18 subjects. TCRdb recomputed calls from the 5' RACE reads with MiXCR, one row per CDR3 protein. This sample has about 38,000 distinct CDR3 sequences, with more than 4.5% found just once. In this sample, this clonotype turned up many times. As yet, its antigen is unknown. Broader study findings: No CDR3 amino acid sequences recurred among expanded clones across subjects, suggesting private repertoires in all groups. While HTLV-1-associated myelopathy showed the greatest TCR clonal expansion, multiple sclerosis showed the least, falling below healthy controls.

The CDR3 is made up of 12 amino acids. Trimming cost V 6 bases and J 2 bases, with 8 bases left between them. The V gene's germline CDR1 is ENHRY and CDR2 SYGVKD. This rearrangement joins TRBV10-3 to TRBJ2-7, with D tentatively TRBD1 (6 bases). Sequences were obtained from CD4+ T cells from blood. This receptor was identified in a man aged 18 to 29 in good health. CDR3 DNA sequence: TGTGCCATCAGCGGGGACACCTACGAGCAGTACTTC. It codes for CAISGDTYEQYF.